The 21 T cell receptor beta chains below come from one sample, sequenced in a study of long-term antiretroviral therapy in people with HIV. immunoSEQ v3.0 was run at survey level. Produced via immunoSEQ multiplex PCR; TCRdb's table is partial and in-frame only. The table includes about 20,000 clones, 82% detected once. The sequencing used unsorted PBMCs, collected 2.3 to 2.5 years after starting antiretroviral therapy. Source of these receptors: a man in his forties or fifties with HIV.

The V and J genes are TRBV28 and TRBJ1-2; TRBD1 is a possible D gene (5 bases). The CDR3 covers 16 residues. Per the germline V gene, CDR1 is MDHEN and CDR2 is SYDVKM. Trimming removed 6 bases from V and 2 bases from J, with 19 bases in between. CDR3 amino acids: CASSPMGGRNNYGYTF. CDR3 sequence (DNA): TGTGCCAGCAGCCCGATGGGGGGACGGAACAACTATGGCTACACCTTC.

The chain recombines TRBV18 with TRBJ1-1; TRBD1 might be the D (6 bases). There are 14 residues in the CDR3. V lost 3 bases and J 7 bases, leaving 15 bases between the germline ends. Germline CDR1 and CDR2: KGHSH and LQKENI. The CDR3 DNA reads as TGTGCCAGCTCACCCTCTGGGGGCAGGGATGAAGCTTTCTTT. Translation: CASSPSGGRDEAFF.

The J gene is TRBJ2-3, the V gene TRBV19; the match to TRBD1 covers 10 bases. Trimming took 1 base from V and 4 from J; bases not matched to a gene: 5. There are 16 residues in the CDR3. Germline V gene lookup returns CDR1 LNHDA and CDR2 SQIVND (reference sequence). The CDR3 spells CASSIGDRGVSDTQYF. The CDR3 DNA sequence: TGTGCCAGTAGTATAGGGGACAGGGGCGTTTCAGATACGCAGTATTTT.

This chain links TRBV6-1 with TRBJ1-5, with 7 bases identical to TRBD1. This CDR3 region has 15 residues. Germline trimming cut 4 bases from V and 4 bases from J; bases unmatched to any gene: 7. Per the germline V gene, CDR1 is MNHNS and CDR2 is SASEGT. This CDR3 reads CASSVGTDKNQPQHF. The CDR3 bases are TGTGCCAGCAGTGTCGGGACAGACAAAAATCAGCCCCAGCATTTT.

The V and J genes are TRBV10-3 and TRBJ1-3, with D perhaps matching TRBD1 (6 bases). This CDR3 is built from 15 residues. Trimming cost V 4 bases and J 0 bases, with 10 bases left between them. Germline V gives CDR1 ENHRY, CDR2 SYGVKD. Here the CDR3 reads CAISGQETSGNTIYF. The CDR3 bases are TGTGCCATCAGTGGACAGGAAACCTCTGGAAACACCATATATTTT.

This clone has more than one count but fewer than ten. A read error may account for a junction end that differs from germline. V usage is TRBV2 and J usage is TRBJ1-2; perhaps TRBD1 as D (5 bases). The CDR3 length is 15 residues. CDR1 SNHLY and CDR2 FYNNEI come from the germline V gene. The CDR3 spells CASREDSRPNYGYTF. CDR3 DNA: TGTGCCAGCAGGGAAGACAGTCGACCTAACTATGGCTACACCTTC.

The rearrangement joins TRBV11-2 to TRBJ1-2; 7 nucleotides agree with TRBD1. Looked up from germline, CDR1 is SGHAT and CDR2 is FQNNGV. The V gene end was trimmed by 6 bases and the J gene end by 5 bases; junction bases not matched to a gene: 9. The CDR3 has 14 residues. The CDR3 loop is CASRIEAGGYGYTF. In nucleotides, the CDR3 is TGTGCCAGCAGGATAGAGGCAGGGGGATATGGCTACACCTTC.

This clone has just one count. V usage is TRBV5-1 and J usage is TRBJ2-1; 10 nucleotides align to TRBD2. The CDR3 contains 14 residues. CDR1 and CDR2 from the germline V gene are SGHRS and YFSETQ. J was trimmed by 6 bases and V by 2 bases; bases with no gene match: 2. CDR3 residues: CASSFGTSVNEQFF. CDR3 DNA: TGCGCCAGCAGCTTCGGGACTAGCGTCAATGAGCAGTTCTTC. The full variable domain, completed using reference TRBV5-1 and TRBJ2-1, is KAGVTQTPRYLIKTRGQQVTLSCSPISGHRSVSWYQQTPGQGLQFLFEYFSETQRNKGNFPGRFSGRQFSNSRSEMNVSTLELGDSALYLCASSFGTSVNEQFFGPGTRLTVL.

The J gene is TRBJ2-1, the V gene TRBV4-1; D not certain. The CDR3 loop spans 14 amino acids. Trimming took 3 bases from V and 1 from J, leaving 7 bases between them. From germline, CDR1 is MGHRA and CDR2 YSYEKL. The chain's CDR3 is CASSQERSYNEQFF. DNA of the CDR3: TGCGCCAGCAGCCAGGAGAGATCCTACAATGAGCAGTTCTTC.

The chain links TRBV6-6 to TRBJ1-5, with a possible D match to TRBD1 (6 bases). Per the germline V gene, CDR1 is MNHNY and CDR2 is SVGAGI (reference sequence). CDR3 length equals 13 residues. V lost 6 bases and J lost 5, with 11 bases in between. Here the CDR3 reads CASRAGVDQPQHF. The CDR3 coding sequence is TGTGCCAGCAGAGCAGGGGTAGATCAGCCCCAGCATTTT.

CDR3: CATSRGASGSTDTQYF. Here the CDR3 DNA reads TGTGCCACCAGCAGAGGAGCTAGCGGGAGCACAGATACGCAGTATTTT. This chain connects TRBV15 to TRBJ2-3, with TRBD2 matching 8 bases. The CDR3 loop spans 16 amino acids. Germline trimming cut 1 base from V and 0 bases from J; bases unmatched to any gene: 3. The germline CDR1 and CDR2 sequences are LNHNV and YYDKDF (reference sequence).

The CDR3 bases are TGTGCCAGCAGCTTTGGCACTAGCGGGGGACAAGAGACCCAGTACTTC. As protein: CASSFGTSGGQETQYF. V is TRBV11-3 and J is TRBJ2-5, with 11 bases lining up with TRBD2. V trimming: 3 bases; J trimming: 2 bases; junction bases outside the gene matches: 5. CDR1 is SGHNT, CDR2 YENEEA, per germline. This CDR3 comprises 16 residues. The full variable domain, completed using reference TRBV11-3 and TRBJ2-5, is EAGVVQSPRYKIIEKKQPVAFWCNPISGHNTLYWYLQNLGQGPELLIRYENEEAVDDSQLPKDRFSAERLKGVDSTLKIQPAELGDSAVYLCASSFGTSGGQETQYFGPGTRLLVL.

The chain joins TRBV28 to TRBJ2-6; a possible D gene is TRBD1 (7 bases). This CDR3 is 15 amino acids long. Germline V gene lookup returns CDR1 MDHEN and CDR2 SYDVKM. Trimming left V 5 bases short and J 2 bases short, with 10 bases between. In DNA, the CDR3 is TGTGCCAGCAGTCCCAGGGGGGCTGGGGCCAACGTCCTGACTTTC. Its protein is CASSPRGAGANVLTF.

The CDR3 DNA reads TGTGCCAGCAGTGAAGTCAGGACTTACTCTGGAAACACCATATATTTT. Its protein is CASSEVRTYSGNTIYF. V gene TRBV2 combines with J gene TRBJ1-3; the D is unclear. This CDR3 contains 16 residues. Looked up from germline, CDR1 is SNHLY and CDR2 is FYNNEI. V lost 1 base, J lost 0 bases, and 10 bases lay in between.

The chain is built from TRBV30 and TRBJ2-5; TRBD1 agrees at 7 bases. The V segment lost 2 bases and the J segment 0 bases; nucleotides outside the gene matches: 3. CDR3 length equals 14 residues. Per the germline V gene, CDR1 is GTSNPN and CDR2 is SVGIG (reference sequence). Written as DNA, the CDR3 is TGTGCCTGGAGTTTAGACAGGGACCAAGAGACCCAGTACTTC. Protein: CAWSLDRDQETQYF.

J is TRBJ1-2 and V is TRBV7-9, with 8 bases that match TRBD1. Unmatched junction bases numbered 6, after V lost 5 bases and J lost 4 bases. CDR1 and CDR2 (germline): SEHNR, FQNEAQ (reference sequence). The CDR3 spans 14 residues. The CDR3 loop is CASSGGQAGYGYTF. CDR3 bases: TGTGCCAGCAGCGGGGGACAGGCGGGCTATGGCTACACCTTC.

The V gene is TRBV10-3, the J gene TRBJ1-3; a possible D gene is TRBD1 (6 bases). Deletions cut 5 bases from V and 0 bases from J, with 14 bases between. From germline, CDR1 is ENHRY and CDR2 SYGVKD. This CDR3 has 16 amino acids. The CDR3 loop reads CAISTGRTDSGNTIYF. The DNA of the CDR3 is TGTGCCATCAGTACAGGACGGACAGACTCTGGAAACACCATATATTTT.

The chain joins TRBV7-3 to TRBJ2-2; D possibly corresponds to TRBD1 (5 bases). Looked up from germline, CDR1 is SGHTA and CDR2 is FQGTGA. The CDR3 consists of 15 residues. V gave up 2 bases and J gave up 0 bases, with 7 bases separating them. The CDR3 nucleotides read TGTGCCAGCAGCTTACAGGGTTCGAACACCGGGGAGCTGTTTTTT. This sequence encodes CASSLQGSNTGELFF. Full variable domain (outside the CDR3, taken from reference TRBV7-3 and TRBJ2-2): GAGVSQTPSNKVTEKGKYVELRCDPISGHTALYWYRQSLGQGPEFLIYFQGTGAADDSGLPNDRFFAVRPEGSVSTLKIQRTERGDSAVYLCASSLQGSNTGELFFGEGSRLTVL.

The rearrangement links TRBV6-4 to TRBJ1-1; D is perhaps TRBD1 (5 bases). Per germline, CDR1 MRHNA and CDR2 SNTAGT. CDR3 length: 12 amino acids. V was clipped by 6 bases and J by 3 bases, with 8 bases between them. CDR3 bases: TGTGCCAGCAGCCGGGGGTACACTGAAGCTTTCTTT. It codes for CASSRGYTEAFF.

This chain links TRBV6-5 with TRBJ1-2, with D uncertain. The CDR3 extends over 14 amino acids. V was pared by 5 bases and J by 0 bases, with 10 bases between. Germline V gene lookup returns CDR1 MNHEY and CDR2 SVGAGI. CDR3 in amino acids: CASSRRDTNYGYTF. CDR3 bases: TGTGCCAGCAGTCGCAGAGATACTAACTATGGCTACACCTTC.

CDR3: CASSGTGPSTDTQYF. The CDR3 region has the DNA TGCGCCAGCAGCGGGACAGGGCCTAGCACAGATACGCAGTATTTT. The chain has TRBV5-1 and TRBJ2-3; 9 nucleotides align to TRBD1. Germline lookup yields CDR1 SGHRS and CDR2 YFSETQ. With V trimmed by 4 bases and J by 0 bases, 3 bases remained unmatched. The CDR3 is 15 amino acids.